Shown below are 25 T cell receptor beta chains from a single sample sequenced in a study of blood T cells in healthy people across ages. For the second PCR, which ran for roughly 6 to 11 cycles, a sample-barcoded 5' primer and a J-beta primer mix were used. A single record per CDR3 protein comes from TCRdb applying MiXCR to the 5' RACE reads. The sample records some 900,000 distinct CDR3 sequences, 45% to 50% being singletons. Sequenced sample: blood. The receptor source for this set is a man younger than 40 in good health.

Note on this clonotype: The conserved phenylalanine or tryptophan normally closing the CDR3 is absent here, so this likely arose from a read error. V is TRBV20-1 and J is TRBJ1-6; D is undetermined. Germline values: CDR1 DFQATT, CDR2 SNEGSKA (reference sequence). V was shortened by 3 bases and J by 8 bases, with 8 bases between the two germline ends. The CDR3 contains 12 residues. CDR3 amino acids: CSASTYYSPLHS. Here the CDR3 DNA reads TGCAGTGCTAGCACATACTATTCACCCCTCCACTCT.

For this clonotype: At one boundary the junction diverges from the germline segment, which might be a read error. This sequence joins TRBV5-1 and TRBJ1-2, with TRBD1 matching over 9 bases. The CDR3 runs to 14 residues. The germline V gene has CDR1 SGHRS and CDR2 YFSETQ. The CDR3 here is CASSTGTGTHGCTF. The CDR3 DNA reads TGCGCCAGCAGCACCGGGACAGGGACCCATGGCTGCACCTTC.

This clonotype has a handful of counts. The chain employs TRBV20-1 and TRBJ2-1, with 7 bases lining up with TRBD2. Germline CDR1 and CDR2: DFQATT and SNEGSKA (reference sequence). The length of the CDR3 is 14 residues. J gave up 5 bases and V 3 bases, and 7 bases lay outside the gene matches. The CDR3 nucleotides read TGCAGTGCTAGTAAGGCGGGACTAAACAATGAGCAGTTCTTC. Amino acid sequence: CSASKAGLNNEQFF.

This clonotype was seen more than once but under ten times. The V and J genes are TRBV7-9 and TRBJ2-1; D gene unclear. This CDR3 region has 13 residues. Trimming removed 5 bases at V and 5 bases at J, with 10 bases between. CDR1 and CDR2 (germline): SEHNR, FQNEAQ (reference sequence). The CDR3 loop reads CASSGQLDNEQFF. The CDR3 DNA sequence: TGTGCCAGCAGCGGCCAATTAGACAATGAGCAGTTCTTC.

This clonotype occurred many times. The chain links TRBV12-3 or TRBV12-4 to TRBJ1-1; no clear D gene. The CDR3 spans 8 residues. Trimming removed 6 bases from V and 13 bases from J, with 6 bases in between. Here the CDR3 DNA reads TGTGCCAGCAGGCTGGGTTTCTTT. Its translation: CASRLGFF.

The rearrangement uses TRBV28 and TRBJ2-5, with D perhaps being TRBD1 or TRBD2 (5 bases each). This CDR3 region has 15 residues. Trimming cost V 5 bases and J 5 bases, with 18 bases left between them. The germline V gene encodes CDR1 MDHEN and CDR2 SYDVKM. CDR3 amino acids: CASSPLGPAVETQYF. CDR3 sequence (DNA): TGTGCCAGCAGTCCCTTGGGACCAGCCGTTGAGACCCAGTACTTC.

The chain links TRBV27 to TRBJ1-6, with D unresolved. V lost 10 bases, J lost 1 base, and 11 bases lay in between. This CDR3 spans 14 amino acids. Germline V gene sequence: CDR1 MNHEY, CDR2 SMNVEV (reference sequence). Here the CDR3 reads CATGDTSYNSPLHF. The DNA for the CDR3 is TGTGCCACCGGCGACACATCCTATAATTCACCCCTCCACTTT.

This clonotype was seen a few times. The chain is built from TRBV12-3 or TRBV12-4 and TRBJ1-1; D gene ambiguous. The V and J ends lost 3 bases and 7 bases respectively, with 12 bases between them. The CDR3 is made up of 13 amino acids. The CDR3 here is CASSLGSMGEAFF. CDR3 DNA: TGTGCCAGCAGTTTGGGCAGTATGGGTGAAGCTTTCTTT.

This clonotype was picked up many times. The V and J genes are TRBV27 and TRBJ2-1, with 14 positions matching TRBD2. Germline CDR1 is MNHEY and CDR2 is SMNVEV (reference sequence). The CDR3 covers 17 residues. J was trimmed by 2 bases and V by 3 bases; bases with no gene match: 3. The CDR3 protein is CASSLTSGGATYNEQFF. In DNA form, the CDR3 reads TGTGCCAGCAGTTTGACTAGCGGGGGGGCGACCTACAATGAGCAGTTCTTC.

The chain uses TRBV2 and TRBJ1-1; TRBD1 agrees at 7 bases. V lost 5 bases, J lost 10 bases, and 16 bases stayed unmatched. Germline V lookup: CDR1 SNHLY, CDR2 FYNNEI. The CDR3 spans 15 residues. This chain's CDR3 is CASSRLQTGEGGAFF. The CDR3 nucleotides read TGTGCCAGCAGTCGGCTACAAACAGGGGAGGGGGGAGCTTTCTTT. Using reference TRBV2 and TRBJ1-1 for the parts outside the CDR3, the full variable domain is EPEVTQTPSHQVTQMGQEVILRCVPISNHLYFYWYRQILGQKVEFLVSFYNNEISEKSEIFDDQFSVERPDGSNFTLKIRSTKLEDSAMYFCASSRLQTGEGGAFFGQGTRLTVV.

This clonotype was seen only a few times. The V and J genes are TRBV12-3 or TRBV12-4 and TRBJ2-7; TRBD2 might be the D (5 bases). Trimming removed 6 bases from V and 0 bases from J, with 15 bases in between. The CDR3 spans 15 residues. The CDR3 nucleotides are TGTGCCAGCAGCCCCCTTATTGGGAGCTCCTACGAGCAGTACTTC. Translated, it gives CASSPLIGSSYEQYF.

The V gene is TRBV9, the J gene TRBJ2-5; D is unclear. The CDR3 totals 13 residues. Germline CDR1 is SGDLS and CDR2 is YYNGEE. V was pared by 4 bases and J by 4 bases, with 11 bases between. The chain's CDR3 is CASSPISGETQYF. CDR3 nucleotides: TGTGCCAGCAGCCCAATATCGGGAGAGACCCAGTACTTC.

The chain has TRBV4-1 and TRBJ2-7; 15 bases map to TRBD2. Losses at the gene ends were 2 bases for V and 7 bases for J; bases not matched to a gene: 15. CDR1 MGHRA and CDR2 YSYEKL come from the germline V gene. The CDR3 loop spans 19 amino acids. The CDR3 bases are TGCGCCAGCAGCCAAAGTGGCGGACCCGGGACTAGCGGGGGGTATGAGCAGTACTTC. Translation: CASSQSGGPGTSGGYEQYF.

This clonotype came up many times. V gene TRBV5-4 combines with J gene TRBJ2-1; D gene ambiguous. The V gene's germline CDR1 is SGHNT and CDR2 YYREEE (reference sequence). V was pared by 2 bases and J by 5 bases, with 2 bases between. This CDR3 has 11 residues. CDR3: CASSLHNEQFF. CDR3 sequence (DNA): TGTGCCAGCAGCTTACACAATGAGCAGTTCTTC. Variable domain in full (rest from reference TRBV5-4 and TRBJ2-1): ETGVTQSPTHLIKTRGQQVTLRCSSQSGHNTVSWYQQALGQGPQFIFQYYREEENGRGNFPPRFSGLQFPNYSSELNVNALELDDSALYLCASSLHNEQFFGPGTRLTVL.

This clonotype occurred a few times. The chain is built from TRBV4-2 and TRBJ2-1, with D perhaps matching TRBD1 or TRBD2 (5 bases each). The V end was cut by 4 bases, the J end by 4 bases, with 14 bases between. The CDR3 runs 15 residues. The germline CDR1 and CDR2 sequences are LGHNA and YNFKEQ. DNA of the CDR3: TGTGCCAGCAGCCTTACCGGGACCGAATACAATGAGCAGTTCTTC. Its translation is CASSLTGTEYNEQFF.

This chain connects TRBV3-1 to TRBJ2-5; weak D call: TRBD1 (5 bases). This CDR3 region has 16 residues. Germline CDR1 and CDR2: LGHDT and YNNKEL (reference sequence). The V gene lost 0 bases and the J gene lost 11 bases, with 22 bases spanning the gap. In DNA form, the CDR3 reads TGTGCCAGCAGCCAAGATGTCAGGGTCAGGCCGATTGAGCAGTACTTC. Translation: CASSQDVRVRPIEQYF.

V and J are TRBV3-1 and TRBJ2-3; perhaps TRBD2 as D (6 bases). Germline CDR1 LGHDT, CDR2 YNNKEL (reference sequence). The V and J ends lost 2 bases and 0 bases respectively, with 9 bases between them. The CDR3 is 15 amino acids. The CDR3 is CASSQIAGSTDTQYF. DNA for the CDR3: TGTGCCAGCAGCCAAATTGCGGGGAGCACAGATACGCAGTATTTT.

The chain has TRBV29-1 and TRBJ2-5, with D unresolved. The CDR3 spans 13 residues. Trimming took off 3 bases at V and 5 bases at J, with 13 bases between the two ends. Germline CDR1 and CDR2: SQVTM and ANQGSEA. This chain's CDR3 is CSVDAIVAETQYF. CDR3 nucleotide sequence: TGCAGCGTTGACGCAATCGTAGCCGAGACCCAGTACTTC.

This clonotype has at least ten counts. The rearrangement links TRBV11-3 to TRBJ2-6; no reliable D call. Germline V gives CDR1 SGHNT, CDR2 YENEEA. Deletions cut 4 bases from V and 0 bases from J, with 10 bases between. The CDR3 is 16 amino acids. The CDR3 loop is CASSSSHASGANVLTF. The CDR3 coding sequence is TGTGCCAGCAGCTCCTCCCATGCCTCTGGGGCCAACGTCCTGACTTTC.

Comment on this clonotype: Given a much more abundant clone one base away, this may be a read error. V is TRBV4-1 and J is TRBJ2-3, with D hard to call. CDR1 MGHRA and CDR2 YSYEKL come from the germline V gene. The CDR3 consists of 14 residues. This CDR3 reads CAGSPPSRTDTQYF. CDR3 sequence (DNA): TGCGCCGGCAGCCCTCCGTCACGCACAGATACGCAGTATTTT.

This clonotype was counted only a few times. The chain uses TRBV28 and TRBJ2-5, with TRBD1 matching 9 bases. CDR1 is MDHEN, CDR2 SYDVKM, per germline. V lost 6 bases, J lost 6 bases, and 8 bases stayed unmatched. This CDR3 is 14 amino acids long. The CDR3 nucleotides are TGTGCCAGCAGATCCGGGGACAGGGTAAAGACCCAGTACTTC. As protein: CASRSGDRVKTQYF.

This clonotype has only a few counts. The rearrangement uses TRBV5-1 and TRBJ2-3, with 12 positions matching TRBD2. The J segment lost 0 bases and the V segment lost 4 bases, leaving 9 bases of the junction unmatched. The CDR3 spans 18 residues. Per germline, CDR1 SGHRS and CDR2 YFSETQ. This chain's CDR3 is CASSKTSGGTASTDTQYF. The CDR3 nucleotides read TGCGCCAGCAGCAAGACTAGCGGGGGAACAGCTAGCACAGATACGCAGTATTTT.

This clonotype was seen repeatedly, ten times or more. V gene TRBV29-1 combines with J gene TRBJ2-7; no reliable D call. Germline lookup yields CDR1 SQVTM and CDR2 ANQGSEA. The CDR3 spans 14 residues. V gave up 2 bases and J gave up 0 bases, with 11 bases separating them. The CDR3 loop is CSVERDSSSYEQYF. The CDR3 nucleotides are TGCAGCGTTGAAAGGGATTCTAGCTCCTACGAGCAGTACTTC.

This clonotype was seen a single time. The gene calls are TRBV6-1 and TRBJ2-5; TRBD1 matches at 8 bases. The V segment lost 2 bases and the J segment 1 base; nucleotides outside the gene matches: 3. The germline CDR1 and CDR2 sequences are MNHNS and SASEGT. The length of the CDR3 is 15 residues. The CDR3 DNA reads as TGTGCCAGCAGTGAATTGGACAGGGCCCAAGAGACCCAGTACTTC. It codes for CASSELDRAQETQYF.

On this clonotype itself: An end of the junction does not agree with germline; a read error may underlie this. The chain links TRBV20-1 to TRBJ1-2; possibly TRBD1 for D (5 bases). Looked up from germline, CDR1 is DFQATT and CDR2 is SNEGSKA (reference sequence). The CDR3 loop spans 15 amino acids. CDR3 DNA: TGCAGTGCTAGAGATCCGGGGCGAACTAATTATGGCTACACCTTC. Its protein product is CSARDPGRTNYGYTF.